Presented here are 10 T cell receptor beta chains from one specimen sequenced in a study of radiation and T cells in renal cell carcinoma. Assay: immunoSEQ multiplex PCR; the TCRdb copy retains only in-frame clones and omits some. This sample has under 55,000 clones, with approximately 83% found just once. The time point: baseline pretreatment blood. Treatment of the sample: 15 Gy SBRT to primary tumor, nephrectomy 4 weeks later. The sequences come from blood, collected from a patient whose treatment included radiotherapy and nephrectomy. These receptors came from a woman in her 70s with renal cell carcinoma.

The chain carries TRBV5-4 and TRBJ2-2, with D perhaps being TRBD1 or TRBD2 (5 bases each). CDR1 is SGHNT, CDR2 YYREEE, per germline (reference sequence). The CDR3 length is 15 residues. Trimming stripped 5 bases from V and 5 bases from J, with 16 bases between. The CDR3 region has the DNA TGTGCCAGCAGTTCCGGGACCAGCCTAACCGGGGAGCTGTTTTTT. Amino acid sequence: CASSSGTSLTGELFF.

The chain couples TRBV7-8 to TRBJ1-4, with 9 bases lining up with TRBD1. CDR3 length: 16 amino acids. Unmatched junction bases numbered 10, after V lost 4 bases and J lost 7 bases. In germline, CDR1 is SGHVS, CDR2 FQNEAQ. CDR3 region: CASSSETGGRGEKLFF. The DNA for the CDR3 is TGTGCCAGCAGCTCTGAAACAGGGGGCAGAGGTGAAAAACTGTTTTTT.

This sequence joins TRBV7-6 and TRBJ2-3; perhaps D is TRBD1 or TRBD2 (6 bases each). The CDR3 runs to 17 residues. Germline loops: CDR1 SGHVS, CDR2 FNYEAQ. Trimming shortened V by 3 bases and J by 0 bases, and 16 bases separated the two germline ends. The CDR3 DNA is TGTGCCAGCAGCTTCGGGGGCCACTCCTTTAGCACAGATACGCAGTATTTT. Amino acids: CASSFGGHSFSTDTQYF.

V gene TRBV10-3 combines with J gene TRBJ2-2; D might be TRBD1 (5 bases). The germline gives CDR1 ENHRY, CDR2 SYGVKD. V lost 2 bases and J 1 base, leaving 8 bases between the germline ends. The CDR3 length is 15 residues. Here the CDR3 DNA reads TGTGCCATCAGTGAGGGGGCCCAGAACACCGGGGAGCTGTTTTTT. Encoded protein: CAISEGAQNTGELFF.

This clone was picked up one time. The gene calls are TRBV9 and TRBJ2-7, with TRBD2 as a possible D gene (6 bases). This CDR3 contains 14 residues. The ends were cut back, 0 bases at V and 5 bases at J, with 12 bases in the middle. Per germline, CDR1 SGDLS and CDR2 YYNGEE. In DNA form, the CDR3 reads TGTGCCAGCAGCGTAGTGGCAGGGAGGCACGAGCAGTACTTC. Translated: CASSVVAGRHEQYF.

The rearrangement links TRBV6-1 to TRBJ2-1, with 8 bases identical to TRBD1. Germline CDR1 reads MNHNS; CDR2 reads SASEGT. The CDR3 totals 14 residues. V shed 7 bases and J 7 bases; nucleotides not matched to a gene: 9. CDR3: CASIGQGARNEQFF. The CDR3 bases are TGTGCCAGCATTGGGCAGGGGGCGAGGAATGAGCAGTTCTTC.

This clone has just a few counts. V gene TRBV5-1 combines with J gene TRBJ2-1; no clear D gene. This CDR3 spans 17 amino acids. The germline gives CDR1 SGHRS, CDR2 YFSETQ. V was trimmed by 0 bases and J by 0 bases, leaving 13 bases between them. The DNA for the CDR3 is TGCGCCAGCAGCTTGGCGATCTTCCCAAGCTCCTACAATGAGCAGTTCTTC. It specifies CASSLAIFPSSYNEQFF.

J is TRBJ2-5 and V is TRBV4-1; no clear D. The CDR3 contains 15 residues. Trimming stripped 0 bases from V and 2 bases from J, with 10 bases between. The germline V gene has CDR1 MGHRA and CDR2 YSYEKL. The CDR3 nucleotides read TGCGCCAGCAGCCAAGAGCTCACGGTACAAGAGACCCAGTACTTC. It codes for CASSQELTVQETQYF.

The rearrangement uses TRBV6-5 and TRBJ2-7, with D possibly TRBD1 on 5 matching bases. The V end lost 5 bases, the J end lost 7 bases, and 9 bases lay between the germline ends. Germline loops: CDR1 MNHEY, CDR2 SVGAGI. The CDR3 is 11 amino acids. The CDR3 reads CASSQKGEQYF. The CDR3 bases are TGTGCCAGCAGTCAAAAGGGGGAGCAGTACTTC.

The CDR3 is CASSRTSGLQETQYF. The CDR3 nucleotides are TGTGCCAGTAGTCGGACTAGCGGGTTACAAGAGACCCAGTACTTC. The gene calls are TRBV19 and TRBJ2-5; 11 bases are a match to TRBD2. The CDR3 has 15 residues. J was trimmed by 2 bases and V by 5 bases; bases with no gene match: 4. Per germline, CDR1 LNHDA and CDR2 SQIVND (reference sequence).